The 22 T cell receptor beta chains below all came from one sample that was sequenced in a study of blood T cells in healthy people across ages. Together with a sample-barcoded 5' primer, a J-beta primer mix was included in a second PCR lasting about 7 to 11 cycles. TCRdb fed the 5' RACE reads into MiXCR, producing one record per CDR3 protein. The sample has around 1.7 million distinct CDR3 sequences; 28% are singletons. Sample: blood. Receptors originate from a woman in her twenties or thirties in good health.

This rearrangement joins TRBV7-2 to TRBJ2-1, with no clear D. The V end was cut by 1 base, the J end by 8 bases, with 18 bases between. The CDR3 is made up of 16 amino acids. The V gene's germline CDR1 is SGHTA and CDR2 FQGNSA. The CDR3 DNA is TGTGCCAGCAGCTTAGAAAGTGGTAAGGTTATCCATGAGCAGTTCTTC. It translates to CASSLESGKVIHEQFF. Filled out from reference TRBV7-2 and TRBJ2-1, the complete variable domain reads GAGVSQSPSNKVTEKGKDVELRCDPISGHTALYWYRQSLGQGLEFLIYFQGNSAPDKSGLPSDRFSAERTGGSVSTLTIQRTQQEDSAVYLCASSLESGKVIHEQFFGPGTRLTVL.

The rearrangement joins TRBV29-1 to TRBJ1-2; no clear D gene. Trimming took 7 bases from V and 2 from J, leaving 14 bases between them. Germline-derived CDR1 and CDR2 are SQVTM and ANQGSEA. CDR3 length: 13 residues. The DNA for the CDR3 is TGCAGCGCCGCGCTGGCGTCGAACTATGGCTACACCTTC. Amino acid sequence: CSAALASNYGYTF.

This clonotype came up a few times. The chain employs TRBV5-6 and TRBJ2-5, with D unresolved. Germline CDR1 reads SGHDT; CDR2 reads YYEEEE. Between the trimmed V and J ends, which lost 0 bases and 7 bases, there was a span of 16 bases. The CDR3 covers 15 residues. CDR3 in amino acids: CASSLAGAASWTQYF. Here the CDR3 DNA reads TGTGCCAGCAGCTTGGCCGGCGCAGCGAGTTGGACCCAGTACTTC.

This clonotype was recorded many times. This sequence joins TRBV20-1 and TRBJ2-5; no reliable D call. Germline V gene data show CDR1 as DFQATT and CDR2 as SNEGSKA (reference sequence). The CDR3 is 11 amino acids. V lost 4 bases, J lost 5 bases, and 8 bases lay in between. The CDR3 sequence is CSAIQRETQYF. The CDR3 DNA is TGCAGTGCTATCCAACGTGAGACCCAGTACTTC.

In its sample, this clonotype was seen once. A much larger clonotype is one base distant, so this may be a read error. The chain recombines TRBV10-3 with TRBJ2-7; 10 bases line up with TRBD2. Germline-derived CDR1 and CDR2 are ENHRY and SYGVKD. The junction had 9 bases not matched to a gene; V was cut back by 0 bases and J by 7 bases. The CDR3 totals 16 residues. The CDR3 DNA sequence: TGTGCCATCAGTGAGTCCGGGAGCGGGAGGGGGAATGAGCAGTACTTC. Residues: CAISESGSGRGNEQYF.

In this sample, this clonotype turned up many times. This rearrangement joins TRBV18 to TRBJ2-7; D assignment may be TRBD1 or TRBD2 (6 bases each). CDR1 is KGHSH, CDR2 LQKENI, per germline. The CDR3 is 14 residues long. Trimming shortened V by 3 bases and J by 7 bases, and 16 bases separated the two germline ends. The CDR3 DNA is TGTGCCAGCTCACCTTTGGGAGGACAGAGGGAGCAGTACTTC. Translation gives CASSPLGGQREQYF. The full variable domain, its missing parts supplied by reference TRBV18 and TRBJ2-7, is NAGVMQNPRHLVRRRGQEARLRCSPMKGHSHVYWYRQLPEEGLKFMVYLQKENIIDESGMPKERFSAEFPKEGPSILRIQQVVRGDSAAYFCASSPLGGQREQYFGPGTRLTVT.

The rearrangement uses TRBV12-3 or TRBV12-4 and TRBJ2-3, with 10 bases matching TRBD2. The CDR3 contains 16 residues. With 4 bases clipped from V and 1 base from J, the junction kept 5 bases outside the gene matches. CDR3 coding DNA: TGTGCCAGCAGTTCCCCCGGGACTAGCGGCACAGATACGCAGTATTTT. Encoded protein: CASSSPGTSGTDTQYF.

About this clonotype: A read error may explain this, as a much larger clone is one base away. The genes are TRBV10-2 and TRBJ2-7; 8 bases are shared with TRBD2. There are 17 residues in the CDR3. Germline V gene lookup returns CDR1 WSHSY and CDR2 SAAADI. V shed 8 bases and J 4 bases; nucleotides not matched to a gene: 19. The CDR3 reads CASPPQTVTSGLYEQYF. CDR3 sequence (DNA): TGCGCCAGCCCGCCGCAGACGGTCACTAGCGGACTGTACGAGCAGTACTTC.

This chain uses TRBV7-2 with TRBJ2-2; no reliable D call. The CDR3 has 15 amino acids. Germline CDR1 SGHTA, CDR2 FQGNSA. V was clipped by 1 base and J by 0 bases, with 6 bases between them. The CDR3 spells CASSLEFSNTGELFF. The CDR3 DNA reads as TGTGCCAGCAGCTTAGAGTTCTCGAACACCGGGGAGCTGTTTTTT.

This clonotype was recorded many times. This sequence joins TRBV11-2 and TRBJ2-1, with D perhaps matching TRBD2 (5 bases). The ends were cut back, 1 base at V and 4 bases at J, with 11 bases in the middle. The CDR3 runs 15 residues. CDR1 is SGHAT, CDR2 FQNNGV, per germline. The CDR3 region has the DNA TGTGCCAGCAGCTTAGCGTGGGGAGCTTACAATGAGCAGTTCTTC. It yields the protein CASSLAWGAYNEQFF.

There are a few counts of this clonotype. The CDR3 protein is CASSERGPGANVLTF. In DNA form, the CDR3 reads TGTGCCAGCAGTGAACGAGGGCCTGGGGCCAACGTCCTGACTTTC. This chain uses TRBV6-1 with TRBJ2-6; possibly TRBD2 for D (5 bases). The CDR3 has 15 amino acids. V was clipped by 2 bases and J by 2 bases, with 7 bases between them. In germline, CDR1 is MNHNS, CDR2 SASEGT.

This clonotype was picked up a small number of times. This rearrangement joins TRBV12-3 or TRBV12-4 to TRBJ2-1, with D possibly being TRBD2 (5 bases). The CDR3 has 14 amino acids. The V gene lost 2 bases and the J gene lost 9 bases, with 14 bases spanning the gap. CDR3 nucleotide sequence: TGTGCCAGCAGTTTACTCCCTAGCTCGGGTGAGCAGTTCTTC. Translating gives CASSLLPSSGEQFF.

This clonotype was picked up a small number of times. This chain connects TRBV15 to TRBJ1-5; TRBD1 is a possible D gene (5 bases). CDR1 and CDR2 from the germline V gene are LNHNV and YYDKDF (reference sequence). This CDR3 contains 13 residues. Deletions cut 0 bases from V and 9 bases from J, with 9 bases between. CDR3 nucleotides: TGTGCCACCAGCAGAGATGGGGACGGGCCCCAGCATTTT. It yields the protein CATSRDGDGPQHF.

A remark on this clonotype: A junction boundary mismatches the germline segment, possibly from a read error. CDR3 loop: CASPPTGGFEQYF. The CDR3, as DNA: TGTGCCAGCCCACCTACGGGAGGTTTCGAGCAGTACTTC. The chain carries TRBV18 and TRBJ2-5; 7 positions match TRBD2. The end of the DNA is better explained by TRBJ2-7, so the J call may be wrong. The CDR3 covers 13 residues. CDR1 is KGHSH, CDR2 LQKENI, per germline.

This rearrangement joins TRBV12-5 to TRBJ2-7; 7 bases agree with TRBD1. Looked up from germline, CDR1 is LGHNT and CDR2 is FRNRAP. The trim removed 7 bases at V and 1 base at J, leaving 4 bases unmatched. The CDR3 extends over 13 amino acids. The CDR3 protein is CASVGTVSYEQYF. CDR3 coding DNA: TGTGCTAGTGTGGGGACAGTGTCCTACGAGCAGTACTTC.

This clonotype has a handful of counts. The chain combines TRBV7-9 with TRBJ2-7, with D unresolved. Germline assignment: CDR1 SEHNR and CDR2 FQNEAQ (reference sequence). Trimming removed 2 bases at V and 3 bases at J, with 14 bases between. This CDR3 region has 15 residues. CDR3 DNA: TGTGCCAGCAGCTTACCGGGTACCTCTTTCTACGAGCAGTACTTC. This encodes CASSLPGTSFYEQYF.

The chain joins TRBV18 to TRBJ1-1; D gene ambiguous. This CDR3 contains 14 residues. The V end was cut by 4 bases, the J end by 4 bases, with 13 bases between. Germline CDR1 KGHSH, CDR2 LQKENI. CDR3 coding DNA: TGTGCCAGCTCACGGAAAGGGAAGGGCACTGAAGCTTTCTTT. Residues: CASSRKGKGTEAFF.

The rearrangement joins TRBV10-3 to TRBJ1-1, with D unclear. Germline lookup yields CDR1 ENHRY and CDR2 SYGVKD. V lost 3 bases to trimming and J lost 0 bases, with 11 bases between them. This CDR3 region has 15 residues. The CDR3 region is CAISDPTGMNTEAFF. The DNA of the CDR3 is TGTGCCATCAGTGACCCGACGGGAATGAACACTGAAGCTTTCTTT.

About this clonotype itself: A read error may account for a junction end that differs from germline. J is TRBJ2-5 and V is TRBV5-1; a possible D gene is TRBD1 (6 bases). Germline V lookup: CDR1 SGHRS, CDR2 YFSETQ. The CDR3 runs to 14 residues. CDR3 amino acids: CTSSFGQPGETQYF. The CDR3 DNA sequence: TGCACCAGCAGCTTCGGACAGCCGGGGGAGACCCAGTACTTC. Drawing the rest from reference TRBV5-1 and TRBJ2-5, the complete variable domain is KAGVTQTPRYLIKTRGQQVTLSCSPISGHRSVSWYQQTPGQGLQFLFEYFSETQRNKGNFPGRFSGRQFSNSRSEMNVSTLELGDSALYLCTSSFGQPGETQYFGPGTRLLVL.

The J gene is TRBJ2-1, the V gene TRBV18; the D is unclear. Germline CDR1 KGHSH, CDR2 LQKENI. V gave up 4 bases and J gave up 9 bases, with 13 bases separating them. The length of the CDR3 is 13 residues. This CDR3 is CASSLNDRGEQFF. The CDR3 coding sequence is TGTGCCAGCTCACTCAACGATCGTGGTGAGCAGTTCTTC.

The V and J genes are TRBV6-5 and TRBJ2-7, with D possibly matching TRBD1 (5 bases). The germline V and J ends were trimmed by 2 bases and 1 base, with 12 bases remaining between them. In germline, CDR1 is MNHEY, CDR2 SVGAGI. CDR3 length: 15 residues. The CDR3 DNA is TGTGCCAGCAGTTACGTAGCAGGGAAGTCCTACGAGCAGTACTTC. It is translated as CASSYVAGKSYEQYF.

This chain joins TRBV7-9 and TRBJ2-1; D is ambiguous. Germline V gene lookup returns CDR1 SEHNR and CDR2 FQNEAQ (reference sequence). V was pared by 7 bases and J by 9 bases, with 13 bases between. The CDR3 is 12 amino acids. In nucleotides, the CDR3 is TGTGCCAGCACAGACGGGCCATCTGAGCAGTTCTTC. Translating gives CASTDGPSEQFF.